This entry lists 32 T cell receptor beta chains sequenced from one sample in a study of T-cell reconstitution after alpha-beta-depleted transplantation in children. As it was prepared, the TCRbeta library received unique molecular identifiers. TCRdb ran MiXCR on the PCR reads and lists one entry per CDR3 protein. The table shows a few hundred thousand distinct CDR3 sequences, with around 15% occurring only once. This sample comprised PBMCs, mostly from graft donor cells, obtained 360 days after TCRalphabeta/CD19-depleted stem cell transplant. The receptors stem from a boy under two years old who had a stem cell transplant for Wiskott-Aldrich syndrome, so the T cells may come from the graft donor.

This chain joins TRBV7-8 and TRBJ2-2; the D gene is possibly TRBD1 (6 bases). Trimming removed 2 bases at V and 0 bases at J, with 22 bases between. The CDR3 spans 20 residues. Germline V CDR1 and CDR2: SGHVS, FQNEAQ. CDR3 protein: CASSLSPTSAGQTNTGELFF. In DNA form, the CDR3 reads TGTGCCAGCAGCTTATCACCGACATCCGCTGGACAGACGAACACCGGGGAGCTGTTTTTT.

This chain joins TRBV11-2 and TRBJ2-3; D remains unclear. The CDR3 has 13 residues. V was cut by 4 bases and J by 4 bases, with 9 bases left in between. Germline CDR1 is SGHAT and CDR2 is FQNNGV. This CDR3 is CASSWGPPDTQYF. In nucleotides, the CDR3 is TGTGCCAGCAGCTGGGGTCCCCCAGATACGCAGTATTTT.

V is TRBV5-1 and J is TRBJ2-1; 10 positions match TRBD1. Germline CDR1 and CDR2: SGHRS and YFSETQ. The CDR3 sequence is 16 residues long. After removal of 1 base from V and 7 bases from J, the junction contained 8 bases not matched to a gene. CDR3 sequence reads: CASSLSSGTGVNEQFF. The CDR3 DNA follows: TGCGCCAGCAGCTTGTCCAGCGGGACAGGGGTGAATGAGCAGTTCTTC.

This clonotype was detected a few times. The rearrangement joins TRBV27 to TRBJ2-3; D is possibly TRBD1 (6 bases). The CDR3 covers 15 residues. The V end lost 2 bases, the J end lost 2 bases, and 11 bases lay between the germline ends. From germline, CDR1 is MNHEY and CDR2 SMNVEV (reference sequence). CDR3 residues: CASSLGYRDTDTQYF. The DNA for the CDR3 is TGTGCCAGCAGTTTAGGCTACAGGGACACAGATACGCAGTATTTT.

This clonotype was seen a handful of times. The V call is TRBV18, the J call TRBJ1-1, with a possible D match to TRBD1 (6 bases). Looked up from germline, CDR1 is KGHSH and CDR2 is LQKENI. The CDR3 consists of 15 residues. V was shortened by 3 bases and J by 3 bases, with 14 bases between the two germline ends. CDR3 sequence: CASSPLQGWDTEAFF. DNA for the CDR3: TGTGCCAGCTCACCCCTACAGGGATGGGACACTGAAGCTTTCTTT. The complete variable domain, with remaining parts taken from reference TRBV18 and TRBJ1-1, reads NAGVMQNPRHLVRRRGQEARLRCSPMKGHSHVYWYRQLPEEGLKFMVYLQKENIIDESGMPKERFSAEFPKEGPSILRIQQVVRGDSAAYFCASSPLQGWDTEAFFGQGTRLTVV.

This clonotype was counted a few times. The chain couples TRBV7-2 to TRBJ2-5; no definite D call. V was trimmed by 5 bases and J by 11 bases, leaving 12 bases between them. The length of the CDR3 is 11 residues. Per the germline V gene, CDR1 is SGHTA and CDR2 is FQGNSA. The CDR3 sequence is CASSIGKRQYF. CDR3 DNA: TGTGCCAGCAGCATTGGGAAGAGGCAGTACTTC.

The V gene is TRBV11-3, the J gene TRBJ2-1; the D gene could be TRBD1 or TRBD2 (6 bases each). Germline V lookup: CDR1 SGHNT, CDR2 YENEEA. This CDR3 spans 16 amino acids. Trimming took 5 bases from V and 3 from J, leaving 17 bases between them. The CDR3 here is CASSQGWDSSYNEQFF. CDR3 bases: TGTGCCAGCAGCCAGGGGTGGGACTCCAGCTACAATGAGCAGTTCTTC.

This sequence joins TRBV9 and TRBJ2-7, with D possibly matching TRBD2 (6 bases). Trimming removed 3 bases at V and 2 bases at J, with 12 bases between. This CDR3 region has 14 residues. CDR1 is SGDLS, CDR2 YYNGEE, per germline. The CDR3 nucleotides read TGTGCCAGCAGCGGACTAGGGCGGACCTACGAGCAGTACTTC. This encodes CASSGLGRTYEQYF. The complete variable domain, with remaining parts taken from reference TRBV9 and TRBJ2-7, reads DSGVTQTPKHLITATGQRVTLRCSPRSGDLSVYWYQQSLDQGLQFLIQYYNGEERAKGNILERFSAQQFPDLHSELNLSSLELGDSALYFCASSGLGRTYEQYFGPGTRLTVT.

The chain uses TRBV18 and TRBJ2-1, with D unresolved. V lost 0 bases, J lost 5 bases, and 11 bases lay in between. CDR3 size: 15 residues. Looked up from germline, CDR1 is KGHSH and CDR2 is LQKENI. This chain's CDR3 is CASSPPGHSNNEQFF. CDR3 nucleotide sequence: TGTGCCAGCTCACCACCCGGGCATAGCAACAATGAGCAGTTCTTC.

A few counts support this clonotype. CDR3 DNA sequence: TGTGCCAGCAGCTTTTCGGATGATACGCAGTATTTT. This sequence encodes CASSFSDDTQYF. J is TRBJ2-3 and V is TRBV11-3; D not certain. V gave up 3 bases and J gave up 6 bases, with 7 bases separating them. This CDR3 spans 12 amino acids. CDR1 is SGHNT and CDR2 is YENEEA in the germline V gene. The full variable domain, rest sourced from reference TRBV11-3 and TRBJ2-3, is EAGVVQSPRYKIIEKKQPVAFWCNPISGHNTLYWYLQNLGQGPELLIRYENEEAVDDSQLPKDRFSAERLKGVDSTLKIQPAELGDSAVYLCASSFSDDTQYFGPGTRLTVL.

The CDR3 region is CASSLVQGDEQYF. The CDR3, as DNA: TGTGCCAGCAGTTTAGTACAGGGTGACGAGCAGTACTTC. The chain carries TRBV12-3 or TRBV12-4 and TRBJ2-7; D might be TRBD1 (6 bases). The V end lost 1 base, the J end lost 5 bases, and 9 bases lay between the germline ends. The CDR3 runs to 13 residues.

The table lists this clonotype with a few counts. J is TRBJ1-1 and V is TRBV5-1, with a tentative D call TRBD1 (5 bases). Deletions cut 2 bases from V and 3 bases from J, with 11 bases between. The CDR3 loop spans 14 amino acids. CDR1 and CDR2 from the germline V gene are SGHRS and YFSETQ. CDR3 in DNA: TGCGCCAGCAGCTTATGGGGCGCACACACTGAAGCTTTCTTT. Translation: CASSLWGAHTEAFF.

The table lists this clonotype with a few counts. This chain joins TRBV5-1 and TRBJ1-2; TRBD1 matches at 7 bases. The CDR3 is made up of 14 amino acids. With V trimmed by 0 bases and J by 6 bases, 5 bases remained unmatched. Germline lookup yields CDR1 SGHRS and CDR2 YFSETQ. The chain's CDR3 is CASSLGVTGDGYTF. CDR3 nucleotides: TGCGCCAGCAGCTTGGGGGTCACAGGGGATGGCTACACCTTC.

This clonotype was seen a handful of times. CDR3 amino acids: CASTFAETGPQYF. The CDR3 DNA follows: TGTGCCAGCACCTTCGCGGAAACGGGACCGCAGTATTTT. The chain joins TRBV5-6 to TRBJ2-3; possibly TRBD1 or TRBD2 for D (5 bases each). Germline V gene sequence: CDR1 SGHDT, CDR2 YYEEEE. Trimming removed 6 bases from V and 10 bases from J, with 18 bases in between. The CDR3 extends over 13 amino acids.

This clonotype turned up a few times. The chain employs TRBV7-8 and TRBJ2-5; 7 bases fit TRBD2. From germline, CDR1 is SGHVS and CDR2 FQNEAQ. V lost 3 bases and J lost 2; bases outside the gene matches: 6. There are 15 residues in the CDR3. CDR3 coding DNA: TGTGCCAGCAGCTTGCCGCGGGGGACTCAAGAGACCCAGTACTTC. Its protein product is CASSLPRGTQETQYF.

V gene TRBV4-3 combines with J gene TRBJ2-7; no clear D. CDR1 and CDR2 (germline): LGHNA, YSLEER. V lost 3 bases, J lost 2 bases, and 14 bases lay in between. The CDR3 totals 15 residues. Here the CDR3 reads CASSHVWPSAYEQYF. CDR3 nucleotide sequence: TGCGCCAGCAGCCATGTGTGGCCTTCAGCCTACGAGCAGTACTTC.

The rearrangement joins TRBV24-1 to TRBJ2-1, with TRBD2 matching 8 bases. The CDR3 is 16 residues long. V was pared by 7 bases and J by 3 bases, with 10 bases of the junction left unmatched. Germline CDR1 reads KGHDR; CDR2 reads SFDVKD. Here the CDR3 DNA reads TGTGCCACCAGCGAGCGGGAGCCCAACCTCTACAATGAGCAGTTCTTC. Translation: CATSEREPNLYNEQFF.

The chain links TRBV29-1 to TRBJ2-5; D might be TRBD1 (5 bases). Trimming pared 4 bases from V and 3 bases from J, leaving 9 bases between. Germline values: CDR1 SQVTM, CDR2 ANQGSEA. The CDR3 totals 12 residues. The CDR3 DNA is TGCAGCGTTGGACCAGGGAAAGAGACCCAGTACTTC. Its protein is CSVGPGKETQYF.

A few counts support this clonotype. The chain has TRBV5-1 and TRBJ2-1; no firm D call. This CDR3 has 15 amino acids. CDR1 SGHRS and CDR2 YFSETQ come from the germline V gene. V shed 1 base and J shed 0 bases, with 8 bases lying between them. Here the CDR3 DNA reads TGCGCCAGCAGCTTGTCTTCAAGCTCCTACAATGAGCAGTTCTTC. Amino acids: CASSLSSSSYNEQFF.

This clonotype has just a few counts. The chain joins TRBV7-9 to TRBJ2-7; maybe TRBD1 (6 bases). The V end was cut by 5 bases, the J end by 5 bases, with 25 bases between. The germline V gene has CDR1 SEHNR and CDR2 FQNEAQ (reference sequence). The CDR3 runs 17 residues. This chain's CDR3 is CASSHARSPGQFHEQYF. The CDR3 bases are TGTGCCAGCAGCCACGCTCGTTCCCCGGGACAATTTCACGAGCAGTACTTC. Complete variable domain (other parts from reference TRBV7-9 and TRBJ2-7): DTGVSQNPRHKITKRGQNVTFRCDPISEHNRLYWYRQTLGQGPEFLTYFQNEAQLEKSRLLSDRFSAERPKGSFSTLEIQRTEQGDSAMYLCASSHARSPGQFHEQYFGPGTRLTVT.

This clonotype was counted between two and nine times. The rearrangement links TRBV20-1 to TRBJ2-3; the D call may be TRBD1 or TRBD2 (6 bases each). Germline V CDR1 and CDR2: DFQATT, SNEGSKA (reference sequence). This CDR3 is 14 amino acids long. Trimming pared 2 bases from V and 5 bases from J, leaving 14 bases between. As DNA, the CDR3 is TGCAGTGCTAGAAAAGGGGGGTTTGGAGATACGCAGTATTTT. Translating gives CSARKGGFGDTQYF.

This clonotype was seen a few times. V usage is TRBV28 and J usage is TRBJ2-5; TRBD2 aligns across 9 bases. Unmatched junction bases numbered 7, after V lost 3 bases and J lost 2 bases. CDR1 is MDHEN and CDR2 is SYDVKM in the germline V gene. The CDR3 runs to 16 residues. The CDR3 bases are TGTGCCAGCAGTTTTGCGATTAGCGGGGGTCAAGAGACCCAGTACTTC. This encodes CASSFAISGGQETQYF.

The chain links TRBV12-3 or TRBV12-4 to TRBJ2-5; the D is unclear. Trimming took 5 bases from V and 3 from J, leaving 16 bases between them. This CDR3 is 15 amino acids long. Written as DNA, the CDR3 is TGTGCCAGCAGTCCTCGCGAGCTAATAAAAGAGACCCAGTACTTC. Its protein product is CASSPRELIKETQYF.

The J gene is TRBJ1-1, the V gene TRBV6-6; D is unresolved. The CDR3 runs to 12 residues. Germline values: CDR1 MNHNY, CDR2 SVGAGI (reference sequence). V was shortened by 2 bases and J by 5 bases, with 6 bases between the two germline ends. CDR3 residues: CASSYGSTEAFF. CDR3 bases: TGTGCCAGCAGTTACGGGAGTACTGAAGCTTTCTTT.

This chain connects TRBV6-4 to TRBJ2-2; 7 bases map to TRBD1. Unmatched junction bases numbered 2, after V lost 3 bases and J lost 4 bases. CDR1 and CDR2 from the germline V gene are MRHNA and SNTAGT. This CDR3 is built from 14 residues. CDR3 sequence (DNA): TGTGCCAGCAGTGAACAGGGGAGCACCGGGGAGCTGTTTTTT. This encodes CASSEQGSTGELFF.

The chain carries TRBV29-1 and TRBJ1-1; the D is unclear. CDR1 is SQVTM, CDR2 ANQGSEA, per germline. This CDR3 contains 15 residues. Trimming removed 7 bases at V and 1 base at J, with 19 bases between. The CDR3 DNA sequence: TGCAGCGCCCGGGAGCAGAGGCGAGGGAACACTGAAGCTTTCTTT. Residues: CSAREQRRGNTEAFF.

This chain connects TRBV29-1 to TRBJ2-5, with 8 positions matching TRBD2. The trim removed 7 bases at V and 2 bases at J, leaving 9 bases unmatched. In germline, CDR1 is SQVTM, CDR2 ANQGSEA. CDR3 size: 14 residues. The CDR3 sequence: CSAPPLAGQETQYF. CDR3 sequence (DNA): TGCAGCGCGCCCCCTCTAGCGGGTCAAGAGACCCAGTACTTC.

V usage is TRBV5-1 and J usage is TRBJ2-1; TRBD2 matches 7 bases. With V trimmed by 2 bases and J by 4 bases, 9 bases remained unmatched. The CDR3 contains 16 residues. CDR1 is SGHRS, CDR2 YFSETQ, per germline. The CDR3 bases are TGCGCCAGCAGCTTCCGGGGGGTTAGCGTATACAATGAGCAGTTCTTC. It is translated as CASSFRGVSVYNEQFF.

The sample holds many counts of this clonotype. In nucleotides, the CDR3 is TGTGCCAGCAGTGATCCCTTAGCGGGAGGGCCGGCTGAGCAGTTCTTC. Residues: CASSDPLAGGPAEQFF. The chain recombines TRBV12-3 or TRBV12-4 with TRBJ2-1; 11 nucleotides match TRBD2. With V trimmed by 5 bases and J by 9 bases, 12 bases remained unmatched. This CDR3 is 16 amino acids long.

This chain joins TRBV24-1 and TRBJ1-5, with 9 bases fitting TRBD1. Germline CDR1 KGHDR, CDR2 SFDVKD. There are 16 residues in the CDR3. The V gene end was trimmed by 7 bases and the J gene end by 2 bases; junction bases not matched to a gene: 8. Here the CDR3 reads CATSTGGAGGNQPQHF. CDR3 nucleotide sequence: TGTGCCACCAGCACAGGGGGCGCCGGCGGCAATCAGCCCCAGCATTTT.

The gene calls are TRBV12-3 or TRBV12-4 and TRBJ1-1; D not certain. Trimming left V 6 bases short and J 1 base short, with 18 bases between. The CDR3 spans 16 residues. CDR3 DNA sequence: TGTGCCAGCAGCTCTGCGCGGAGGCACCGGAACACTGAAGCTTTCTTT. Translated: CASSSARRHRNTEAFF.

The rearrangement joins TRBV29-1 to TRBJ1-2; TRBD1 aligns across 10 bases. The ends lost 5 bases at V and 7 bases at J; junction bases unmatched: 4. CDR3 length: 12 amino acids. Per germline, CDR1 SQVTM and CDR2 ANQGSEA. The CDR3 loop reads CSVPGTGVGYTF. The CDR3 bases are TGCAGCGTTCCAGGGACAGGGGTTGGCTACACCTTC. The full variable domain, completed using reference TRBV29-1 and TRBJ1-2, is SAVISQKPSRDICQRGTSLTIQCQVDSQVTMMFWYRQQPGQSLTLIATANQGSEATYESGFVIDKFPISRPNLTFSTLTVSNMSPEDSSIYLCSVPGTGVGYTFGSGTRLTVV.